This record concerns one T cell receptor beta chain sequence. One junction end does not reproduce the germline sequence, and a read error may be involved. This CDR3 is built from 14 residues. Germline V gene sequence: CDR1 SNHLY, CDR2 FYNNEI. The sample comes from a study of blood T cell repertoires in COVID-19. Whole-study context: Samples taken during acute and convalescent COVID-19 were collected in the United States, Italy and Spain. Nucleic acid was either cDNA or gDNA, and it came from T cells, B-cell-depleted T cells, or PBMCs.

Original processing methods: Reference gene primer amplification yielded estimated nucleated cell counts. Using immunoSEQ multiplex PCR, the repertoire was profiled, and TCRdb retains in-frame clones only, with some absent. V, J and clone size reflect that table, while D and trimming were determined from the DNA. This table holds about 83,000 clones, around nine tenths found once. V usage is TRBV2 and J usage is TRBJ1-4; weak D call: TRBD1 (6 bases). Sequencing was carried out using peripheral blood. This TCR was sampled from a man aged 60 to 69 with acute or convalescent COVID-19. This chain's CDR3 is CTSSVGQMGEKLFF. The CDR3 DNA is TGTACCAGCAGCGTCGGACAGATGGGTGAAAAACTGTTTTTT.